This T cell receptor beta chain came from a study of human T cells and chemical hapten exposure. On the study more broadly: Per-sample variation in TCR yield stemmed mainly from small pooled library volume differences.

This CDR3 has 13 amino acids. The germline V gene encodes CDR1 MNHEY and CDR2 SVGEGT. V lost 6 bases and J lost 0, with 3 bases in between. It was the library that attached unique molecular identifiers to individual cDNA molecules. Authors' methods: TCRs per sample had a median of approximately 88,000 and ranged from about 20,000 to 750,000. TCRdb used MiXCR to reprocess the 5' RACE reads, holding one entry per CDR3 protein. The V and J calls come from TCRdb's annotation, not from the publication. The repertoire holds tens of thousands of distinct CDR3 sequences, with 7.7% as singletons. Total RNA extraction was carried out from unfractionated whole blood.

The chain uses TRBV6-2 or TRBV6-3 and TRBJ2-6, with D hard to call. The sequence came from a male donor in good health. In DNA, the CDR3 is TGTGCCAGCAGGGGCTCTGGGGCCAACGTCCTGACTTTC. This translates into CASRGSGANVLTF.